This passage covers 5 T cell receptor beta chains from one sample sequenced in a study of T-cell reconstitution after alpha-beta-depleted transplantation in children. Researchers prepared the TCRbeta library using unique molecular identifiers, the study reports. Using its own MiXCR run on the PCR reads, TCRdb lists one record per CDR3 protein. Of 580,000 or so distinct CDR3 sequences listed, 23% were seen once; the top ten hold 11% to 15%. The sample consisted of PBMCs, mostly from graft donor cells, taken 360 days after TCRalphabeta/CD19-depleted stem cell transplant. The source is a boy younger than two who had a stem cell transplant for acute myeloid leukemia, so the T cells may come from the graft donor.

The J gene is TRBJ2-7, the V gene TRBV15; D is ambiguous. This CDR3 region has 13 residues. Trimming took 4 bases from V and 0 from J, leaving 7 bases between them. Germline CDR1 reads LNHNV; CDR2 reads YYDKDF (reference sequence). CDR3 loop: CATSTRDSYEQYF. CDR3 in DNA: TGTGCCACCAGCACCCGCGACTCCTACGAGCAGTACTTC.

This chain links TRBV7-9 with TRBJ2-7; D perhaps matches TRBD2 (6 bases). This CDR3 is 14 amino acids long. V shed 1 base and J shed 2 bases, with 9 bases lying between them. Germline V CDR1 and CDR2: SEHNR, FQNEAQ (reference sequence). CDR3 nucleotides: TGTGCCAGCAGCTTAGGGAGGGACGCCTACGAGCAGTACGTC. It yields the protein CASSLGRDAYEQYV.

The V call is TRBV28, the J call TRBJ1-1; a possible D gene is TRBD1 (6 bases). V lost 6 bases to trimming and J lost 4 bases, with 15 bases between them. The germline V gene encodes CDR1 MDHEN and CDR2 SYDVKM. This CDR3 comprises 14 residues. CDR3 amino acids: CASRGRGVVTEAFF. CDR3 coding DNA: TGTGCCAGCAGAGGGAGGGGGGTGGTCACTGAAGCTTTCTTT.

This clonotype was observed a few times. V usage is TRBV20-1 and J usage is TRBJ2-7, with 9 bases fitting TRBD1. Trimming removed 5 bases from V and 7 bases from J; junction bases left unmatched: 15. Germline CDR1 is DFQATT and CDR2 is SNEGSKA (reference sequence). The CDR3 consists of 15 residues. The CDR3 spells CSAVEDNRGRGEQYF. The DNA of the CDR3 is TGCAGTGCTGTCGAAGATAACAGGGGGCGCGGGGAGCAGTACTTC.

This clonotype was detected ten times or more. The chain joins TRBV20-1 to TRBJ2-1, with TRBD2 matching over 13 bases. Germline V lookup: CDR1 DFQATT, CDR2 SNEGSKA (reference sequence). The length of the CDR3 is 14 residues. V dropped 5 bases and J dropped 4; count of bases not matched to a gene: 2. CDR3 DNA: TGCAGTGCTCAGACTAGCGGGGGGTACAATGAGCAGTTCTTC. It encodes CSAQTSGGYNEQFF.